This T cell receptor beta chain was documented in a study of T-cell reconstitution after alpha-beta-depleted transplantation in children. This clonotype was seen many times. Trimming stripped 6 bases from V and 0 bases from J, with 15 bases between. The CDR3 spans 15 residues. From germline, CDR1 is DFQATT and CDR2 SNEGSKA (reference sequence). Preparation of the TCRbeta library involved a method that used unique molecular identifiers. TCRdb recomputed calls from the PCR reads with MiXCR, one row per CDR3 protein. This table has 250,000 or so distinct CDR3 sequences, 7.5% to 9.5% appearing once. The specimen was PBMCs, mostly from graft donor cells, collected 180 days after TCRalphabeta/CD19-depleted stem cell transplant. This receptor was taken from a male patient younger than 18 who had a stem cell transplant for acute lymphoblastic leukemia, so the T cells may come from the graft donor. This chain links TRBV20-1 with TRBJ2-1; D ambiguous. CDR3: CSAPRAAGSYNEQFF. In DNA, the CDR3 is TGCAGTGCACCCCGGGCAGCCGGCTCCTACAATGAGCAGTTCTTC.